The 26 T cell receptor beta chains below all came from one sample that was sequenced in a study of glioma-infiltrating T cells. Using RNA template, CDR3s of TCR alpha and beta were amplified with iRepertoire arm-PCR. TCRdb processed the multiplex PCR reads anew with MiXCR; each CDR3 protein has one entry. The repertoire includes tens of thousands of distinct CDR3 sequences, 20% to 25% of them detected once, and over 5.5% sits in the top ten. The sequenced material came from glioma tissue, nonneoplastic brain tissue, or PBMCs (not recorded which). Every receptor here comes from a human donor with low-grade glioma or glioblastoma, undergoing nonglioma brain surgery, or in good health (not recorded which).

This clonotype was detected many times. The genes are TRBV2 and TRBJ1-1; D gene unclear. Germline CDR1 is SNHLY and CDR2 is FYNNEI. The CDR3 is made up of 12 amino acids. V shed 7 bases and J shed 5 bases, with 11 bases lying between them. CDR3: CASIFRRTEAFF. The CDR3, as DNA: TGTGCCAGCATCTTCCGGAGGACTGAAGCTTTCTTT.

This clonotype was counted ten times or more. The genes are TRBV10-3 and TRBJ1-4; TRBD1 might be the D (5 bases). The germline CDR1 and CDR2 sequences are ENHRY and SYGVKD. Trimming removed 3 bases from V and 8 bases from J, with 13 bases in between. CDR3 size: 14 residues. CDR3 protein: CAISDTGGNEKLFF. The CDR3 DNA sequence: TGTGCCATCAGTGATACCGGGGGGAACGAAAAACTGTTTTTT.

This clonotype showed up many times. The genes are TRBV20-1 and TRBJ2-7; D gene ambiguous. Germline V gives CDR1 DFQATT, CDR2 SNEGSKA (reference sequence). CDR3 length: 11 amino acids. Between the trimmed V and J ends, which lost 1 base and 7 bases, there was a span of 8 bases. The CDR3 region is CSARALREQYF. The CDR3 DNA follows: TGCAGTGCTAGAGCCCTTAGGGAGCAGTACTTC.

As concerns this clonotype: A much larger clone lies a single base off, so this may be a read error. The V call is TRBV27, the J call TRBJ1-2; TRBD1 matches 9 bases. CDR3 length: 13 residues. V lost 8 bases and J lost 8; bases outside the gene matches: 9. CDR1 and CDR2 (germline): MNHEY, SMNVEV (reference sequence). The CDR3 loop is CASGPQGAGGYTF. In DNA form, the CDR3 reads TGTGCCAGCGGCCCACAGGGGGCCGGGGGCTACACCTTC.

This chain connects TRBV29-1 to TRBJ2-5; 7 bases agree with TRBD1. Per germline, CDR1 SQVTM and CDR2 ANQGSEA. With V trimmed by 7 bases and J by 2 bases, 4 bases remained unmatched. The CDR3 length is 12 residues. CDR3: CSAKGQQETQYF. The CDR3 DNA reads TGCAGCGCCAAGGGACAGCAAGAGACCCAGTACTTC.

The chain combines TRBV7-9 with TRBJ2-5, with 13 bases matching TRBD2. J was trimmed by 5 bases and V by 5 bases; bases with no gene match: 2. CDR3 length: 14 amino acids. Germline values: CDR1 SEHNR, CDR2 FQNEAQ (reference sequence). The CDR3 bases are TGTGCCAGCAGCCCGACTAGCGGGGGGGAGACCCAGTACTTC. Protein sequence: CASSPTSGGETQYF.

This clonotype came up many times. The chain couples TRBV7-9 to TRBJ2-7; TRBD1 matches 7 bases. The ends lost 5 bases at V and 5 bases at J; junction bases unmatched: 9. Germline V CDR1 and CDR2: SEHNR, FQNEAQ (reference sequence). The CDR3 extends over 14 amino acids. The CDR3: CASSLRDTGDEQYF. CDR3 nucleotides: TGTGCCAGCAGCCTACGGGACACAGGGGACGAGCAGTACTTC.

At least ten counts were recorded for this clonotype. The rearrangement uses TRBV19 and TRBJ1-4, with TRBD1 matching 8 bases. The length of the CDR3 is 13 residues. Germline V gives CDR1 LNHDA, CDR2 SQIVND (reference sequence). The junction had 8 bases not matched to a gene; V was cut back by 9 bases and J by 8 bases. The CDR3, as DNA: TGTGCCAGCGAGGGACAGGTCGGCGAAAAACTGTTTTTT. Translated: CASEGQVGEKLFF.

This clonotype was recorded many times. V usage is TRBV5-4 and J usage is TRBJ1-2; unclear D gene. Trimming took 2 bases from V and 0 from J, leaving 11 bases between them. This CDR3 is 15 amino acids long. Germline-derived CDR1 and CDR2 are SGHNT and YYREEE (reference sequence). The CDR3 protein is CASSFSAGPNYGYTF. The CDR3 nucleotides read TGTGCCAGCAGCTTCTCGGCCGGCCCTAACTATGGCTACACCTTC.

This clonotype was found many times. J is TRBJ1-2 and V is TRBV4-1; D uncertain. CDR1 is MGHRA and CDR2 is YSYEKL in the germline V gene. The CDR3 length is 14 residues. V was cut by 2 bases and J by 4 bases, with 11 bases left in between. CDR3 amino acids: CASSQSQESYGYTF. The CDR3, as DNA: TGCGCCAGCAGCCAATCCCAGGAGTCCTATGGCTACACCTTC.

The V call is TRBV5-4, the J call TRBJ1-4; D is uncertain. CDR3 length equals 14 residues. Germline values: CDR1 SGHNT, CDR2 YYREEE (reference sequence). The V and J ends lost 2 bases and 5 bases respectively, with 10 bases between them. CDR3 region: CASSLGLTNEKLFF. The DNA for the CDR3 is TGTGCCAGCAGCTTAGGGCTGACAAATGAAAAACTGTTTTTT.

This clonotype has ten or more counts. Here the CDR3 reads CSATDRPGPSSYGYTF. The CDR3 nucleotides read TGCAGTGCTACTGATAGGCCGGGACCCTCTAGCTATGGCTACACCTTC. The gene calls are TRBV20-1 and TRBJ1-2, with TRBD1 as a possible D gene (5 bases). Per germline, CDR1 DFQATT and CDR2 SNEGSKA (reference sequence). The CDR3 loop spans 16 amino acids. The germline V and J ends were trimmed by 4 bases and 4 bases, with 22 bases remaining between them.

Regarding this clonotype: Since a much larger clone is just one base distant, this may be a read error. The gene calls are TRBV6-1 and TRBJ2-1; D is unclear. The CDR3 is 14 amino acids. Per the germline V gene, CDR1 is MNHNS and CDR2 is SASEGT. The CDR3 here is CAIKPIASRSEQLF. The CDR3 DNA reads TGTGCCATCAAGCCCATAGCCTCCCGCTCTGAGCAGCTCTTC.

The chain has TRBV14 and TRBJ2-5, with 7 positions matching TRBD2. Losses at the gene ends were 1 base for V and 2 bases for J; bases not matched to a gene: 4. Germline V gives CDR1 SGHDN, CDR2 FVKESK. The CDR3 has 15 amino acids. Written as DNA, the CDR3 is TGTGCCAGCAGCCAAGCCGGGGGGAATCAAGAGACCCAGTACTTC. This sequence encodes CASSQAGGNQETQYF.

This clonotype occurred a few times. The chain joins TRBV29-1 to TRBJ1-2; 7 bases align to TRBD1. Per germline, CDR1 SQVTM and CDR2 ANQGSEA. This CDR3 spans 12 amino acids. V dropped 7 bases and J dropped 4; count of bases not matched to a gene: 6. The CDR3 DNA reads TGCAGCGCCCAAGGGGGCTCCTATGGCTACACCTTC. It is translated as CSAQGGSYGYTF.

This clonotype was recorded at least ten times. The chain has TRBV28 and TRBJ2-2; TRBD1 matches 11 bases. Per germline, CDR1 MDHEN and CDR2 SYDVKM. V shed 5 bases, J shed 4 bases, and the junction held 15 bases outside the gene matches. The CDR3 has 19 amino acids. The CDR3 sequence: CASSPLTGQGVGGTGELFF. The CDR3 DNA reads TGTGCCAGCAGTCCCCTAACGGGACAGGGGGTCGGGGGCACCGGGGAGCTGTTTTTT.

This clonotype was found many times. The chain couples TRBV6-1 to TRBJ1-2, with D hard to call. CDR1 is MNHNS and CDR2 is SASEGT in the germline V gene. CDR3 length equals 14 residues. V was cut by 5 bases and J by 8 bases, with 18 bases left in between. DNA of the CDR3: TGTGCCAGCAGTACTGGACGGAGGTATTGGGGCTACACCTTC. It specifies CASSTGRRYWGYTF.

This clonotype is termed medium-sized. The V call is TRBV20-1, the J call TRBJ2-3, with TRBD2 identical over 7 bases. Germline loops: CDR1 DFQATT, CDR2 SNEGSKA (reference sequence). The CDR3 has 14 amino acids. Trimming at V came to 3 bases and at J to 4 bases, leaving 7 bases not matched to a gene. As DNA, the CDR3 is TGCAGTGCTAGTAACGACGGGAGGCCAGATACGCAGTATTTT. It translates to CSASNDGRPDTQYF.

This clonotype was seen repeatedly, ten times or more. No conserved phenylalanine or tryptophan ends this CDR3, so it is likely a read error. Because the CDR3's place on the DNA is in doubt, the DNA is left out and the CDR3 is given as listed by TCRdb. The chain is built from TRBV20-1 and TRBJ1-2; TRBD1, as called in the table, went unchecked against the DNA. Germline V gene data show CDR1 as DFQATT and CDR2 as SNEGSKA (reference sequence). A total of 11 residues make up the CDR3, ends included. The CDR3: CSAKGQGAPAV.

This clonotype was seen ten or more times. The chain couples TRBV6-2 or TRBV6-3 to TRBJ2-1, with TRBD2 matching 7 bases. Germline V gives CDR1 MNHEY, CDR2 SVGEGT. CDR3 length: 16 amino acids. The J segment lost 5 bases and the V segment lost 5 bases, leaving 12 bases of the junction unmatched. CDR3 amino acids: CASSPVGLSGNNEQFF. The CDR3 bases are TGTGCCAGCAGTCCCGTAGGGCTAAGCGGGAACAATGAGCAGTTCTTC.

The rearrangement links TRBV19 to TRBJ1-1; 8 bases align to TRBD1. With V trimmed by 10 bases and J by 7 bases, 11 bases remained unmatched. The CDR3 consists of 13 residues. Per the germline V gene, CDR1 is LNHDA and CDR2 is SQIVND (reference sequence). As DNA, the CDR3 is TGTGCCACTAAAAATAACAGGGGGTTTGAAGCTTTCTTT. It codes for CATKNNRGFEAFF.

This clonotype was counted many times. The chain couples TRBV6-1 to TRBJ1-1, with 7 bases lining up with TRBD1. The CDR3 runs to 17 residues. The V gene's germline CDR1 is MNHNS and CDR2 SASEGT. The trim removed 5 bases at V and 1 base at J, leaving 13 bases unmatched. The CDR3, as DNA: TGTGCCAGCAGTCCAGGGGGGGCAGGGGTTAAGAACACTGAAGCTTTCTTT. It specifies CASSPGGAGVKNTEAFF.

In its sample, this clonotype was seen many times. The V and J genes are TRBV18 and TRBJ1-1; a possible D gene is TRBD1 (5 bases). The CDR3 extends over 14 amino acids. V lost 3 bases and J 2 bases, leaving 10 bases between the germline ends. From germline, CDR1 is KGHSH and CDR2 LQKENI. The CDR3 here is CASSPPGSNTEAFF. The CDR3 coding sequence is TGTGCCAGCTCACCCCCAGGGTCTAACACTGAAGCTTTCTTT.

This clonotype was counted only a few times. The CDR3 DNA follows: TGTGCCAGCAGCTTAGATATCCGCGAGGTTTTCTTT. The encoded protein is CASSLDIREVFF. The chain is built from TRBV11-3 and TRBJ1-1; D is unclear. The V end lost 0 bases, the J end lost 13 bases, and 12 bases lay between the germline ends. The CDR3 is 12 residues long. CDR1 is SGHNT and CDR2 is YENEEA in the germline V gene. Using reference TRBV11-3 and TRBJ1-1 for the parts outside the CDR3, the full variable domain is EAGVVQSPRYKIIEKKQPVAFWCNPISGHNTLYWYLQNLGQGPELLIRYENEEAVDDSQLPKDRFSAERLKGVDSTLKIQPAELGDSAVYLCASSLDIREVFFGQGTRLTVV.

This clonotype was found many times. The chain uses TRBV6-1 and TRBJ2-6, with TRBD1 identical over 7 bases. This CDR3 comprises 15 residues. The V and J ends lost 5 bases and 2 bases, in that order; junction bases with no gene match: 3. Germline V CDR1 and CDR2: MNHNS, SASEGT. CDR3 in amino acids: CASSQGGAGANVLTF. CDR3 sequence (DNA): TGTGCCAGCAGTCAAGGGGGCGCTGGGGCCAACGTCCTGACTTTC.

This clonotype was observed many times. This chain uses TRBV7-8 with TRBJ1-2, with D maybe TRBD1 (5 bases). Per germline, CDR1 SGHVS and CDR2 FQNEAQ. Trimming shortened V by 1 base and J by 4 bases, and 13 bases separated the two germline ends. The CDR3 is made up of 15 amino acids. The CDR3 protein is CASSLVRQGLYGYTF. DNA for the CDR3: TGTGCCAGCAGCTTAGTTCGTCAGGGCCTCTATGGCTACACCTTC.